Listed below are T cell receptor beta chains from one sample, sequenced in a study of blood T cell repertoires in COVID-19. TCRdb's copy holds only in-frame clones and misses some; the assay was immunoSEQ multiplex PCR. This sample yields about 160,000 clones, of which 85% to 90% are seen a single time; roughly 7% belongs to the top ten. Material for sequencing was peripheral blood. The origin of the receptors is a man aged 45-65 years with active or convalescent COVID-19. CDR3s include the opening cysteine and the closing phenylalanine or tryptophan. The D gene is left open where the match is weak. Rows give clone size only sometimes, using once, few, many, or a class for an expanded clone.

v_call: TRBV4-3; clone_size: .; j_call: TRBJ1-2; d_call: TRBD1; cdr3_nt: TGCGCCAGCAGCCTTGGGACAGGGGTTGGCTACACCTTC; cdr3_aa: CASSLGTGVGYTF
v_call: TRBV4-3; clone_size: .; j_call: TRBJ2-2; d_call: TRBD2; cdr3_nt: TGCGCCAGCAGCCAAGGCCTAGCGGGGGGCGGAACCGGGGAGCTGTTTTTT; cdr3_aa: CASSQGLAGGGTGELFF
v_call: TRBV7-8; clone_size: .; j_call: TRBJ2-2; d_call: .; cdr3_nt: TGTGCCAGCAGCTTCCTGGCTCGCGGGCGGAGATCGAACACCGGGGAGCTGTTTTTT; cdr3_aa: CASSFLARGRRSNTGELFF
v_call: TRBV28; clone_size: .; j_call: TRBJ1-4; d_call: TRBD1; cdr3_nt: TGTGCCAGCAGTTTGAGGGACAGGGTGGGTGAAAAACTGTTTTTT; cdr3_aa: CASSLRDRVGEKLFF
v_call: TRBV5-6; clone_size: .; j_call: TRBJ1-5; d_call: TRBD1; cdr3_nt: TGTGCCAGCAGCGCCACGACAGGGGGCGATTCTCAGCCCCAGCATTTT; cdr3_aa: CASSATTGGDSQPQHF
v_call: TRBV28; clone_size: .; j_call: TRBJ2-7; d_call: .; cdr3_nt: TGTGCCAGCAGTTTACCCCGCTCCTACGAGCAGTACTTC; cdr3_aa: CASSLPRSYEQYF
v_call: TRBV28; clone_size: few; j_call: TRBJ1-5; d_call: .; cdr3_nt: TGTGCCAGCAGTAGCCCGGACAGTAGCAATCAGCCCCAGCATTTT; cdr3_aa: CASSSPDSSNQPQHF
v_call: TRBV5-1; clone_size: .; j_call: TRBJ1-2; d_call: .; cdr3_nt: TGCGCCAGCAGCTTGGATGCGGGGACCTATGGCTACACCTTC; cdr3_aa: CASSLDAGTYGYTF
v_call: TRBV7-9; clone_size: once; j_call: TRBJ2-7; d_call: .; cdr3_nt: TGTGCCAGCAGCCCTCACCTTTGGCAGGGGCACGAGCAGTACTTC; cdr3_aa: CASSPHLWQGHEQYF
v_call: TRBV6-1; clone_size: .; j_call: TRBJ1-1; d_call: TRBD1; cdr3_nt: TGTGCCAGCAGTTCTCCCGGGACAGGGGTTACTGAAGCTTTCTTT; cdr3_aa: CASSSPGTGVTEAFF
v_call: TRBV6-5; clone_size: .; j_call: TRBJ1-2; d_call: .; cdr3_nt: TGTGCCACAGCCCATCGAGGAAATGGCTACACCTTC; cdr3_aa: CATAHRGNGYTF
v_call: TRBV30; clone_size: .; j_call: TRBJ1-1; d_call: .; cdr3_nt: TGTGCCTGGTTGCCGGGGAGATTGAACACTGAAGCTTTCTTT; cdr3_aa: CAWLPGRLNTEAFF
v_call: TRBV19; clone_size: .; j_call: TRBJ1-1; d_call: .; cdr3_nt: TGTGCCAGTAGTATCCGAAGACAGGCAAACACTGAAGCTTTCTTT; cdr3_aa: CASSIRRQANTEAFF
v_call: TRBV7-2; clone_size: few; j_call: TRBJ1-2; d_call: TRBD1; cdr3_nt: TGTGCCAGCAGACCCACCGGGACAGGGAGCGGCTACACCTTC; cdr3_aa: CASRPTGTGSGYTF
v_call: TRBV4-1; clone_size: .; j_call: TRBJ1-1; d_call: .; cdr3_nt: TGCGCCAGCAGCCACCTTTTTGGGGGGGCGACCACTGAAGCTTTCTTT; cdr3_aa: CASSHLFGGATTEAFF
v_call: TRBV18; clone_size: .; j_call: TRBJ2-2; d_call: .; cdr3_nt: TGTGCCAGCGGGATAGGCGGGGTGAACACCGGGGAGCTGTTTTTT; cdr3_aa: CASGIGGVNTGELFF
v_call: TRBV19; clone_size: .; j_call: TRBJ2-7; d_call: .; cdr3_nt: TGTGCCAGTAGTGCCCCCCAACAGGGTATTTACGAGCAGTACTTC; cdr3_aa: CASSAPQQGIYEQYF
v_call: TRBV20-1; clone_size: .; j_call: TRBJ1-2; d_call: .; cdr3_nt: TGCAGTGCTAGTCACCCTCTTGGGGTTTCCCAGGGACAAACCTATGGCTACACCTTC; cdr3_aa: CSASHPLGVSQGQTYGYTF
v_call: TRBV7-2; clone_size: .; j_call: TRBJ2-2; d_call: TRBD2; cdr3_nt: TGTGCCAGCAGCTGGCCGGGTAGCGGGGGGAACACCGGGGAGCTGTTTTTT; cdr3_aa: CASSWPGSGGNTGELFF
v_call: TRBV4-2; clone_size: .; j_call: TRBJ2-3; d_call: .; cdr3_nt: TGTGCCAGCAGCCCCCTCTTTGCGGAAAGGACAGATACGCAGTATTTT; cdr3_aa: CASSPLFAERTDTQYF
v_call: TRBV24-1; clone_size: .; j_call: TRBJ1-2; d_call: .; cdr3_nt: TGTGCCACCAGTGATTTCGGGGGAGGCGGCTACACCTTC; cdr3_aa: CATSDFGGGGYTF
v_call: TRBV9; clone_size: .; j_call: TRBJ2-3; d_call: .; cdr3_nt: TGTGCCAGCAGCGCGGAAGGAGGGCAGGTAGATACGCAGTATTTT; cdr3_aa: CASSAEGGQVDTQYF
v_call: TRBV5-1; clone_size: .; j_call: TRBJ2-2; d_call: TRBD2; cdr3_nt: TGCGCCAGCAGCCCCGGGACTACAACGAACACCGGGGAGCTGTTTTTT; cdr3_aa: CASSPGTTTNTGELFF